The T cell receptor beta chain described here comes from a study of CD4+ T cells in melanoma. This clone has only one observation. The germline V gene has CDR1 LGHNA and CDR2 YSLEER. Trimming at V came to 0 bases and at J to 4 bases, leaving 4 bases not matched to a gene. This CDR3 contains 17 residues. TCRdb's table, derived via immunoSEQ multiplex PCR, lists solely in-frame clones and lacks some. The sample contains roughly 54,000 clones, roughly 89% of which appear only once. Sequencing was performed on peripheral blood. The receptor's source is a human donor with melanoma. J is TRBJ2-2 and V is TRBV4-3; 11 bases align to TRBD2. CDR3 nucleotides: TGCGCCAGCAGCCAAGAAGTAGCGGGGGGGTTCACCGGGGAGCTGTTTTTT. Encoded protein: CASSQEVAGGFTGELFF.